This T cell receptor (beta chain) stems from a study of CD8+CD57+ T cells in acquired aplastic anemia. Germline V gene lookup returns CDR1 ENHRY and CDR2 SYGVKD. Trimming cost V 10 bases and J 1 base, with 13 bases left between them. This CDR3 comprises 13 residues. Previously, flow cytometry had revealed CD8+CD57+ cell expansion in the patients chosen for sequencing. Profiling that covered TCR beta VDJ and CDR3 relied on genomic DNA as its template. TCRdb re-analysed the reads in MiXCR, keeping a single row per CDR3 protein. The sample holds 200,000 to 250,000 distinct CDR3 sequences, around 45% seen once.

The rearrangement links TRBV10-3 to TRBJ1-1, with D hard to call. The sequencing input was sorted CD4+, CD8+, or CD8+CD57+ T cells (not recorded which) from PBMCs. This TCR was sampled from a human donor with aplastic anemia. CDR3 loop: CATTGSPNTEAFF. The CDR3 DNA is TGTGCCACGACGGGGTCACCGAACACTGAAGCTTTCTTT.